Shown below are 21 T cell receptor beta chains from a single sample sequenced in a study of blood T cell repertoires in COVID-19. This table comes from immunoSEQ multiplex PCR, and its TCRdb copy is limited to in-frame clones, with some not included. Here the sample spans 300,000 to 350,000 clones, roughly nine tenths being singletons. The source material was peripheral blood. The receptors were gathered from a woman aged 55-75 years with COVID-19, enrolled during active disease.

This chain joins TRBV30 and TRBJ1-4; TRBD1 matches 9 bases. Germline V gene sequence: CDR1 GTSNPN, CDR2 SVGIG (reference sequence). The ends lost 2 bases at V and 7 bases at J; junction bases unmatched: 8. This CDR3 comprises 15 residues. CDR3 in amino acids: CAWSPGQGIGEKLFF. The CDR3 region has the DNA TGTGCCTGGAGTCCGGGACAGGGTATTGGTGAAAAACTGTTTTTT.

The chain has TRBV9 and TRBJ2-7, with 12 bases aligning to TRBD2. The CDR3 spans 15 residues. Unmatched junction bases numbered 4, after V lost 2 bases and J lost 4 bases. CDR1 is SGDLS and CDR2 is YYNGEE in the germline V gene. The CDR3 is CASSVTSGGEYEQYF. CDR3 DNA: TGTGCCAGCAGCGTGACTAGCGGGGGAGAATACGAGCAGTACTTC.

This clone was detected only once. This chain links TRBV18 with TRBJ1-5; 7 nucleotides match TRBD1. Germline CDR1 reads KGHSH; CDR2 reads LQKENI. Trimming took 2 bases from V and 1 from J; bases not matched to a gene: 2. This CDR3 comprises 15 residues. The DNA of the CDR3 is TGTGCCAGCTCACCAATCAGGGGGAGCAATCAGCCCCAGCATTTT. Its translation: CASSPIRGSNQPQHF.

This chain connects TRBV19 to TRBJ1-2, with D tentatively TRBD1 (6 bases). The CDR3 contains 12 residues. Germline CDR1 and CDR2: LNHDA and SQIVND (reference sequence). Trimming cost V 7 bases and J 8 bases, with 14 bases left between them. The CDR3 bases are TGTGCCAGTAATCAACAGGGCTTCGGCTACACCTTC. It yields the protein CASNQQGFGYTF.

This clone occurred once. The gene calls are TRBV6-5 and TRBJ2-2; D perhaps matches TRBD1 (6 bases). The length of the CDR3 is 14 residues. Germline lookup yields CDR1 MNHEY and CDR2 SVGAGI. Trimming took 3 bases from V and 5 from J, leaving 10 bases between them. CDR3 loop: CASSYWGTTGELFF. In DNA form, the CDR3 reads TGTGCCAGCAGTTATTGGGGGACAACCGGGGAGCTGTTTTTT.

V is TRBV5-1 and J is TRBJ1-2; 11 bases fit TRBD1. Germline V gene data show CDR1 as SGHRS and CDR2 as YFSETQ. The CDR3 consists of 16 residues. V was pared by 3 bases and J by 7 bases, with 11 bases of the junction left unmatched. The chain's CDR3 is CASSWQDGQGARGYTF. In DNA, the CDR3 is TGCGCCAGCAGCTGGCAAGACGGACAGGGGGCGCGTGGCTACACCTTC.

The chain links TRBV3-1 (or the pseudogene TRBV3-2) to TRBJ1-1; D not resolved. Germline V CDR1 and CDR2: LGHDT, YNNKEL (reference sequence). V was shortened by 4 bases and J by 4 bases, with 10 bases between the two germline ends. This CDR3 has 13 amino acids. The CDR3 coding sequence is TGTGCCAGCAGCCTGAGGCTAGGCACTGAAGCTTTCTTT. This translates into CASSLRLGTEAFF.

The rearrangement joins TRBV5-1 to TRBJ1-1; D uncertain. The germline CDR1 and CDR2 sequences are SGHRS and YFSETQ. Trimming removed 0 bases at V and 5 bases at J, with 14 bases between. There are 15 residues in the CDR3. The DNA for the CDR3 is TGCGCCAGCAGCTTGGCTTCTCCGGGCGGGACTGAAGCTTTCTTT. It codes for CASSLASPGGTEAFF.

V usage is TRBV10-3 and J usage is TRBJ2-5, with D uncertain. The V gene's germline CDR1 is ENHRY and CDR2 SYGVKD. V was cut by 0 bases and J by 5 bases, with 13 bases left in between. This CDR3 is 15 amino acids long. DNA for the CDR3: TGTGCCATCAGTGAGTCGGGCAGTCCTCTCGAGACCCAGTACTTC. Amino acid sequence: CAISESGSPLETQYF.

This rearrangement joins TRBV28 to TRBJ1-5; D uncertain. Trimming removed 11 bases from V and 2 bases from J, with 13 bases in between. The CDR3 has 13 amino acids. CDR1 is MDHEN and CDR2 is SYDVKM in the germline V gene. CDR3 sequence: CAGTGLGNQPQHF. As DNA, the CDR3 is TGTGCCGGTACGGGTTTGGGCAATCAGCCCCAGCATTTT.

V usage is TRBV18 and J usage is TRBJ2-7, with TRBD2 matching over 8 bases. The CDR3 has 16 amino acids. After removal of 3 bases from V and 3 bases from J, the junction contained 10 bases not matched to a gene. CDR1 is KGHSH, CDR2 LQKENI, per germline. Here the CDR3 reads CASSPRGSGADYEQYF. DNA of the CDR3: TGTGCCAGCTCACCCCGGGGTAGCGGGGCGGACTACGAGCAGTACTTC.

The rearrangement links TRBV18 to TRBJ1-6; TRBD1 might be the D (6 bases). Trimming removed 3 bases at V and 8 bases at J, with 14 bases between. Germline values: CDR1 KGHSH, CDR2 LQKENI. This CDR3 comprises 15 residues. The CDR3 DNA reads TGTGCCAGCTCACCGGTCGGCAACAGGGATTCACCCCTCCACTTT. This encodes CASSPVGNRDSPLHF.

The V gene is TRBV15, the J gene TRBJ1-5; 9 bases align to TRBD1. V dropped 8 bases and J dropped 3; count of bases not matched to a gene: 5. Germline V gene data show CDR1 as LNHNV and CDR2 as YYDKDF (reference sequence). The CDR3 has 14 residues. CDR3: CATRTGGTNQPQHF. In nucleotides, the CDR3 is TGTGCCACCCGAACAGGGGGCACCAATCAGCCCCAGCATTTT.

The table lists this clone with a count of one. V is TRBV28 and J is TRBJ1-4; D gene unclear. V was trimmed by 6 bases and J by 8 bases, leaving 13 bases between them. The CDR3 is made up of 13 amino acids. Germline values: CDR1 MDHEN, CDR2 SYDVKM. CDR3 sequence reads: CASSPGREEKLFF. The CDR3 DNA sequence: TGTGCCAGCAGCCCCGGACGGGAGGAAAAACTGTTTTTT.

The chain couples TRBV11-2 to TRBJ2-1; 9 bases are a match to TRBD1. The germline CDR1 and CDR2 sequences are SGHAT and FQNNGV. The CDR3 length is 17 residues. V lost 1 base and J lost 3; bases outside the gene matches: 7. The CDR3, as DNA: TGTGCCAGCAGCTTAGTAGGTGGGACAGGGAACTACAATGAGCAGTTCTTC. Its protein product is CASSLVGGTGNYNEQFF.

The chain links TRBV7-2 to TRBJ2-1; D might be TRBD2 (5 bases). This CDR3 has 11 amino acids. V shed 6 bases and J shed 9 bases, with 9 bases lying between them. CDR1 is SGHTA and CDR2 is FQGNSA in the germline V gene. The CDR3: CASRIGVEQFF. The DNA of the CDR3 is TGTGCCAGCAGGATCGGGGTTGAGCAGTTCTTC.

The CDR3 sequence: CASSMDGGKGNEQYF. CDR3 sequence (DNA): TGTGCCAGCAGCATGGATGGGGGGAAAGGTAACGAGCAGTACTTC. This chain joins TRBV11-1 and TRBJ2-7; possible D gene TRBD2, 6 bases. Germline CDR1 is SGHAT and CDR2 is FQDESV (reference sequence). The CDR3 runs 15 residues. V lost 5 bases and J 5 bases, leaving 19 bases between the germline ends.

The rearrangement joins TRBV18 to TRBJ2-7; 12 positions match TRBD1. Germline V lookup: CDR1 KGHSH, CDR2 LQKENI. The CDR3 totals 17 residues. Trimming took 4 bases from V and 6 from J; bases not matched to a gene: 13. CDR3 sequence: CASSLYLPGQGASEQYF. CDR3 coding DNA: TGTGCCAGCTCACTCTACTTACCGGGACAGGGGGCTTCCGAGCAGTACTTC.

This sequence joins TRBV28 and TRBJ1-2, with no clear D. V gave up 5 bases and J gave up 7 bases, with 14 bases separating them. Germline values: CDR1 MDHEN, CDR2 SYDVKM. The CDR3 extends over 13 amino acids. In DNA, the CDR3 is TGTGCCAGCAGTCCTCCCCGGGGTCGTGGCTACACCTTC. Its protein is CASSPPRGRGYTF.

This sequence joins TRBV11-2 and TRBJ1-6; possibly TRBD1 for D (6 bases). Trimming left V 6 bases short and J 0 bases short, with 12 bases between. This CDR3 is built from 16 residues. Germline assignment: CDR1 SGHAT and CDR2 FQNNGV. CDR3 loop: CASRIEGDSYNSPLHF. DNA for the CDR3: TGTGCCAGCAGAATAGAGGGGGACTCCTATAATTCACCCCTCCACTTT.

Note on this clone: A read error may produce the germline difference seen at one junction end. CDR3 region: CASSLSRVNSGYTF. The CDR3 DNA reads as TGTGCCAGCAGTTTATCGCGGGTTAACTCTGGCTACACCTTC. V gene TRBV27 combines with J gene TRBJ1-2; no clear D. The CDR3 sequence is 14 residues long. Per the germline V gene, CDR1 is MNHEY and CDR2 is SMNVEV (reference sequence).